The 18 T cell receptor beta chains below come from one sample, sequenced in a study of early T cells in non-severe SARS-CoV-2 infection. TCRdb reprocessed the 5' RACE reads with MiXCR, giving one entry per CDR3 protein. The sample holds 40,000 to 55,000 distinct CDR3 sequences, about 23% seen once. The sequencing here drew on whole blood, taken at baseline. These receptors all come from an adult who was a healthcare worker with PCR-confirmed SARS-CoV-2 infection or an uninfected control (not recorded which).

The chain couples TRBV29-1 to TRBJ2-7, with D possibly being TRBD1 (6 bases). This CDR3 has 13 amino acids. From germline, CDR1 is SQVTM and CDR2 ANQGSEA. Trimming cost V 4 bases and J 2 bases, with 12 bases left between them. The DNA for the CDR3 is TGCAGCGTTGGAGGACAGCCAGCCTACGAGCAGTACTTC. Translating gives CSVGGQPAYEQYF.

The chain has TRBV12-3 or TRBV12-4 and TRBJ1-2; 7 positions match TRBD1. The J segment lost 4 bases and the V segment lost 1 base, leaving 3 bases of the junction unmatched. CDR3 length: 14 residues. CDR3 sequence (DNA): TGTGCCAGCAGTTTAGGAGGACAGGCCTATGGCTACACCTTC. Amino acid sequence: CASSLGGQAYGYTF.

This clonotype has a handful of counts. This rearrangement joins TRBV10-3 to TRBJ2-5; possibly TRBD2 for D (5 bases). Germline CDR1 ENHRY, CDR2 SYGVKD. The CDR3 loop spans 12 amino acids. V was cut by 3 bases and J by 5 bases, with 7 bases left in between. CDR3 DNA sequence: TGTGCCATCAGTGAACGGGGTGAGACCCAGTACTTC. Its protein is CAISERGETQYF.

The chain links TRBV4-3 to TRBJ2-5; no clear D. V gave up 2 bases and J gave up 2 bases, with 6 bases separating them. CDR1 is LGHNA, CDR2 YSLEER, per germline. This CDR3 contains 13 residues. CDR3: CASSQHGQETQYF. As DNA, the CDR3 is TGCGCCAGCAGCCAACACGGTCAAGAGACCCAGTACTTC.

This clonotype turned up a few times. The chain combines TRBV11-2 with TRBJ2-5; D possibly uses TRBD1 or TRBD2 (5 bases each). The V end was cut by 5 bases, the J end by 2 bases, with 12 bases between. The V gene's germline CDR1 is SGHAT and CDR2 FQNNGV. This CDR3 is built from 14 residues. The CDR3 bases are TGTGCCAGCAGCCCCGGGACGAGGCAAGAGACCCAGTACTTC. Translated, it gives CASSPGTRQETQYF.

This clonotype occurred a few times. The rearrangement uses TRBV2 and TRBJ2-1, with 9 bases identical to TRBD1. Germline values: CDR1 SNHLY, CDR2 FYNNEI. The trim removed 4 bases at V and 8 bases at J, leaving 9 bases unmatched. The CDR3 contains 15 residues. The CDR3 spells CASSAGTGRTHEQFF. DNA of the CDR3: TGTGCCAGCAGTGCGGGGACAGGGAGGACCCATGAGCAGTTCTTC.

This clonotype was counted between two and nine times. The chain uses TRBV2 and TRBJ1-5; possible D gene TRBD1, 6 bases. This CDR3 is built from 15 residues. Trimming stripped 3 bases from V and 5 bases from J, with 14 bases between. Germline V gene lookup returns CDR1 SNHLY and CDR2 FYNNEI. The DNA of the CDR3 is TGTGCCAGCAGTGAGGCCGGCAGGGGAGATCAGCCCCAGCATTTT. Its translation is CASSEAGRGDQPQHF.

This clonotype was counted a few times. The V gene is TRBV30, the J gene TRBJ1-2; 9 bases agree with TRBD1. Germline V gene data show CDR1 as GTSNPN and CDR2 as SVGIG (reference sequence). J was trimmed by 4 bases and V by 3 bases; bases with no gene match: 12. The CDR3 is made up of 16 amino acids. CDR3 region: CAWSAITQTGGYGYTF. In DNA, the CDR3 is TGTGCCTGGAGCGCTATCACACAGACAGGGGGCTATGGCTACACCTTC. Complete variable domain (other parts from reference TRBV30 and TRBJ1-2): SQTIHQWPATLVQPVGSPLSLECTVEGTSNPNLYWYRQAAGRGLQLLFYSVGIGQISSEVPQNLSASRPQDRQFILSSKKLLLSDSGFYLCAWSAITQTGGYGYTFGSGTRLTVV.

The chain employs TRBV6-1 and TRBJ2-2; D is unclear. In germline, CDR1 is MNHNS, CDR2 SASEGT. This CDR3 has 16 residues. The germline V and J ends were trimmed by 2 bases and 3 bases, with 13 bases remaining between them. The CDR3 is CASSERKGKDTGELFF. The CDR3 DNA follows: TGTGCCAGCAGTGAACGAAAGGGCAAAGACACCGGGGAGCTGTTTTTT.

This clonotype occurred a few times. The V and J genes are TRBV6-4 and TRBJ2-1; tentatively, D is TRBD2 (5 bases). Germline CDR1 MRHNA, CDR2 SNTAGT. Trimming took off 6 bases at V and 9 bases at J, with 18 bases between the two ends. The CDR3 contains 14 residues. CDR3 nucleotides: TGTGCCAGCAGCGCGGGCCGGGGTTTTGGTGAGCAGTTCTTC. The encoded protein is CASSAGRGFGEQFF.

This clonotype was detected many times. The chain links TRBV10-3 to TRBJ1-1; D may be TRBD1 (6 bases). V was shortened by 6 bases and J by 3 bases, with 11 bases between the two germline ends. The germline gives CDR1 ENHRY, CDR2 SYGVKD. The CDR3 totals 13 residues. CDR3 nucleotides: TGTGCCATCAGCAGGGGCAGGGACACTGAAGCTTTCTTT. As protein: CAISRGRDTEAFF.

This clonotype was detected a few times. The chain has TRBV27 and TRBJ2-7, with D hard to call. CDR1 is MNHEY, CDR2 SMNVEV, per germline (reference sequence). Trimming left V 4 bases short and J 2 bases short, with 9 bases between. There are 13 residues in the CDR3. CDR3 sequence reads: CASSSGLAYEQYF. The CDR3 DNA reads as TGTGCCAGCAGTTCAGGTTTGGCCTACGAGCAGTACTTC.

The CDR3 sequence: CASSHGSGYEQYF. DNA of the CDR3: TGTGCCAGCAGCCACGGCTCGGGATACGAGCAGTACTTC. The genes are TRBV13 and TRBJ2-7; D is perhaps TRBD2 (5 bases). CDR1 and CDR2 (germline): PRHDT, FYEKMQ (reference sequence). Trimming left V 5 bases short and J 4 bases short, with 12 bases between. This CDR3 has 13 amino acids.

This clonotype was seen ten or more times. V and J are TRBV9 and TRBJ2-1, with TRBD2 matching over 9 bases. The V segment lost 0 bases and the J segment 8 bases; nucleotides outside the gene matches: 6. The CDR3 has 15 amino acids. Germline V gives CDR1 SGDLS, CDR2 YYNGEE. The CDR3 DNA reads TGTGCCAGCAGCGTAGGAGCGGGGGGCCGGGATGAGCAGTTCTTC. It yields the protein CASSVGAGGRDEQFF.

The rearrangement links TRBV2 to TRBJ1-5, with unresolved D. The CDR3 totals 13 residues. Trimming stripped 8 bases from V and 1 base from J, with 9 bases between. From germline, CDR1 is SNHLY and CDR2 FYNNEI. CDR3 in DNA: TGTGCCAGCGGTTTTGAAAGCAATCAGCCCCAGCATTTT. This gives the protein CASGFESNQPQHF.

There are many counts of this clonotype. The chain employs TRBV4-3 and TRBJ1-5; maybe TRBD1 (6 bases). The V end was cut by 4 bases, the J end by 6 bases, with 10 bases between. Germline V gives CDR1 LGHNA, CDR2 YSLEER. The CDR3 is 13 amino acids. The CDR3 loop reads CASSLDRSQPQHF. The DNA of the CDR3 is TGCGCCAGCAGCCTAGACAGGTCTCAGCCCCAGCATTTT.

There are a few counts of this clonotype. This rearrangement joins TRBV5-1 to TRBJ2-2, with 8 bases fitting TRBD2. CDR1 and CDR2 from the germline V gene are SGHRS and YFSETQ. V shed 4 bases and J 2 bases; nucleotides not matched to a gene: 7. CDR3 size: 16 residues. For the CDR3, the DNA is TGCGCCAGCAGCCCCCGGGGGGGGCACAACACCGGGGAGCTGTTTTTT. This gives the protein CASSPRGGHNTGELFF.

This chain links TRBV19 with TRBJ2-3; D ambiguous. V lost 3 bases, J lost 5 bases, and 6 bases lay in between. The length of the CDR3 is 12 residues. Germline lookup yields CDR1 LNHDA and CDR2 SQIVND (reference sequence). CDR3: CASSISGDTQYF. CDR3 nucleotide sequence: TGTGCCAGTAGTATCTCGGGAGATACGCAGTATTTT. The full variable domain, its missing parts supplied by reference TRBV19 and TRBJ2-3, is DGGITQSPKYLFRKEGQNVTLSCEQNLNHDAMYWYRQDPGQGLRLIYYSQIVNDFQKGDIAEGYSVSREKKESFPLTVTSAQKNPTAFYLCASSISGDTQYFGPGTRLTVL.